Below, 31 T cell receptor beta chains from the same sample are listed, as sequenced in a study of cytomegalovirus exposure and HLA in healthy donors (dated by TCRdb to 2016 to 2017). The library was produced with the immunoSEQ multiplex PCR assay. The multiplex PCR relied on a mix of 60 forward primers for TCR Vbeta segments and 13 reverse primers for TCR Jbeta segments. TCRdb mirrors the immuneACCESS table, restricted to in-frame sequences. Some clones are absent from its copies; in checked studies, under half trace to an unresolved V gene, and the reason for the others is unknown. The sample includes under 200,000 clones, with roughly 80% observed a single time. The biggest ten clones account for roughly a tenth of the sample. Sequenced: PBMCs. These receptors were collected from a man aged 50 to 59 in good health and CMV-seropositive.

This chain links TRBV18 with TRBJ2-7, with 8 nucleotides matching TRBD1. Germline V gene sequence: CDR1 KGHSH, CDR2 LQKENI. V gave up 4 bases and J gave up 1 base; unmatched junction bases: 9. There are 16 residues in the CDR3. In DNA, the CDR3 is TGTGCCAGCTCACTATACGGGACAGGAGGATCCTACGAGCAGTACTTC. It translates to CASSLYGTGGSYEQYF.

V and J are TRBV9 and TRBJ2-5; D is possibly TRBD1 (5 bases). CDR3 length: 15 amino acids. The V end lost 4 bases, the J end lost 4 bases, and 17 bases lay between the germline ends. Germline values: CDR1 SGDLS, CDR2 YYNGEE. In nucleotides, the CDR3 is TGTGCCAGCAGCCGCAACCAGGGCCTTGTAGAGACCCAGTACTTC. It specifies CASSRNQGLVETQYF.

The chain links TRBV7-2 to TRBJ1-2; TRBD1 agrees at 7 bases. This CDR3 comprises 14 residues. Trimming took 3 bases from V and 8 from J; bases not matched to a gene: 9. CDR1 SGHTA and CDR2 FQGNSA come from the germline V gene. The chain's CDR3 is CASSFNKGARGYTF. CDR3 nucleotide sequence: TGTGCCAGCAGCTTTAATAAGGGGGCGCGGGGCTACACCTTC.

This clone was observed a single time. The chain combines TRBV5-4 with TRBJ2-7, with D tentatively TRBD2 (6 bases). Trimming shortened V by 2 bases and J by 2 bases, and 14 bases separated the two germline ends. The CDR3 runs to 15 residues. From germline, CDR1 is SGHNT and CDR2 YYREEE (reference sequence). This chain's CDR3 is CASSFLIGGTYEQYF. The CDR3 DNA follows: TGTGCCAGCAGCTTTCTTATTGGCGGGACCTACGAGCAGTACTTC.

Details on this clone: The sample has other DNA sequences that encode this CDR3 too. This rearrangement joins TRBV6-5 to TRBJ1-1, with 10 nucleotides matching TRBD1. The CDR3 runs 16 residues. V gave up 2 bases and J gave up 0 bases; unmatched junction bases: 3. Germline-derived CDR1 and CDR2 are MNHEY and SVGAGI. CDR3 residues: CASSYRDRGLNTEAFF. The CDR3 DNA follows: TGTGCCAGCAGTTACAGGGACAGGGGCTTGAACACTGAAGCTTTCTTT.

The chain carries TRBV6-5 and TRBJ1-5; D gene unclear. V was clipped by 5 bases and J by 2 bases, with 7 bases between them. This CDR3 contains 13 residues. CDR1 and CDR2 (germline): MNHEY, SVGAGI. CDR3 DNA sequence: TGTGCCAGCAGTCGCGGAGGCAATCAGCCCCAGCATTTT. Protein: CASSRGGNQPQHF.

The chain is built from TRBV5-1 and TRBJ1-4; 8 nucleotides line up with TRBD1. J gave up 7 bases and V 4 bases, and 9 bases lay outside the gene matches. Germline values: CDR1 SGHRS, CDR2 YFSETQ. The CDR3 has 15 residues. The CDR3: CASSTGTGVGEKLFF. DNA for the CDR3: TGCGCCAGCAGCACGGGGACAGGCGTAGGTGAAAAACTGTTTTTT.

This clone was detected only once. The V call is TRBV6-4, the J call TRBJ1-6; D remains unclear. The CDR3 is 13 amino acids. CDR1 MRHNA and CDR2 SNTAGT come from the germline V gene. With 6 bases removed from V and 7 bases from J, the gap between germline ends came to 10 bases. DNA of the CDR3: TGTGCCAGCAGCACTCGCAGGAATTCACCCCTCCACTTT. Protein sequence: CASSTRRNSPLHF.

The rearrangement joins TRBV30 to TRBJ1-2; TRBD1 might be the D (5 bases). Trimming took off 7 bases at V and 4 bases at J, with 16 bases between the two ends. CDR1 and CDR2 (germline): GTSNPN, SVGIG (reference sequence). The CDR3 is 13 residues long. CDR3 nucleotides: TGTGCCTCCTCCCAGGGAAGGGCCTATGGCTACACCTTC. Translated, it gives CASSQGRAYGYTF. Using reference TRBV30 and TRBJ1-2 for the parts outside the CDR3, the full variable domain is SQTIHQWPATLVQPVGSPLSLECTVEGTSNPNLYWYRQAAGRGLQLLFYSVGIGQISSEVPQNLSASRPQDRQFILSSKKLLLSDSGFYLCASSQGRAYGYTFGSGTRLTVV.

CDR3 sequence reads: CASSHPLRDRIAPLHF. CDR3 nucleotides: TGCGCCAGCAGCCATCCTCTCCGGGACAGGATCGCACCCCTCCACTTT. This rearrangement joins TRBV4-1 to TRBJ1-6; the match to TRBD1 covers 8 bases. Trimming cost V 3 bases and J 11 bases; bases outside gene matches: 12. The CDR3 has 16 residues. Germline assignment: CDR1 MGHRA and CDR2 YSYEKL.

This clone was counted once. CDR3 nucleotide sequence: TGTGCCTGGAGTCGACTACAGGGGTTCCCAAAAGCTTTCTTT. Translating gives CAWSRLQGFPKAFF. This sequence joins TRBV30 and TRBJ1-1; 7 bases match TRBD1. J gave up 9 bases and V 2 bases, and 12 bases lay outside the gene matches. Looked up from germline, CDR1 is GTSNPN and CDR2 is SVGIG (reference sequence). This CDR3 has 14 amino acids.

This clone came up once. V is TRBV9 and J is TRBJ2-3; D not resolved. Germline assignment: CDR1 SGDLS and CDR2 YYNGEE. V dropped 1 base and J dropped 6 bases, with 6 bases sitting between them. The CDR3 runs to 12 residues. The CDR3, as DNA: TGTGCCAGCAGCGTAAGCGCTGATACGCAGTATTTT. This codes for CASSVSADTQYF.

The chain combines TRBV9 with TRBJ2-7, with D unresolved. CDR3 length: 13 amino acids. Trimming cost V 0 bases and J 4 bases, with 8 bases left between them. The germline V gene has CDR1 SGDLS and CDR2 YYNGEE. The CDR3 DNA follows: TGTGCCAGCAGCGTAGATACCTATTACGAGCAGTACTTC. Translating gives CASSVDTYYEQYF.

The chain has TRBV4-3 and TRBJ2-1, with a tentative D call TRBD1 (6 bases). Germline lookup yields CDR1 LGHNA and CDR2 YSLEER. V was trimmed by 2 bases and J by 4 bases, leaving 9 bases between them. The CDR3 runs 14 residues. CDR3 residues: CASSQFTGYNEQFF. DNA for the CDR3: TGCGCCAGCAGCCAATTTACAGGGTACAATGAGCAGTTCTTC.

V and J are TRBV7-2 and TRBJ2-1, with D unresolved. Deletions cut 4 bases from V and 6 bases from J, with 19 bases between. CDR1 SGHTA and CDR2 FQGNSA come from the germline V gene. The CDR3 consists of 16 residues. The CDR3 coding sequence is TGTGCCAGCAGCTCGGGTCGTCGCCCTCCCAGCAATGAGCAGTTCTTC. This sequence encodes CASSSGRRPPSNEQFF.

The CDR3 coding sequence is TGCAGCGTTGAAGATCTAGGACTAGCGGGGAGTGTCGGGGAGCTGTTTTTT. Its translation is CSVEDLGLAGSVGELFF. This chain links TRBV29-1 with TRBJ2-2, with 12 bases that match TRBD2. This CDR3 is built from 17 residues. V trimming: 0 bases; J trimming: 7 bases; junction bases outside the gene matches: 9. The germline gives CDR1 SQVTM, CDR2 ANQGSEA.

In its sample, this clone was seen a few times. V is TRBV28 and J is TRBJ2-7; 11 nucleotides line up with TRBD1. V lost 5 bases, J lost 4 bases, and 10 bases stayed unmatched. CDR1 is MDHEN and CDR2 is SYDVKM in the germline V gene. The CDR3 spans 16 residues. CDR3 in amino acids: CASSLHPGQGGYEQYF. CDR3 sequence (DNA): TGTGCCAGCAGTCTCCATCCGGGACAGGGGGGGTACGAGCAGTACTTC.

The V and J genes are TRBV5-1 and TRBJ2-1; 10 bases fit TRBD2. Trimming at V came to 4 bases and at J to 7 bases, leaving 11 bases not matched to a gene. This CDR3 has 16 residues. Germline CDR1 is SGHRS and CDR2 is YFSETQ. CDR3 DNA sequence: TGCGCCAGCAGCCCCCTGAGCGGGAGGGCCCAGAATGAGCAGTTCTTC. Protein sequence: CASSPLSGRAQNEQFF.

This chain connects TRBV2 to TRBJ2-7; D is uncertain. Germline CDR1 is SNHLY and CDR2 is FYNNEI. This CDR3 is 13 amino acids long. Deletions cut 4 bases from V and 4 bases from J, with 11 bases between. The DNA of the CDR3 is TGTGCCAGCAGTGCCAGCCCGGAGTACGAGCAGTACTTC. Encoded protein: CASSASPEYEQYF.

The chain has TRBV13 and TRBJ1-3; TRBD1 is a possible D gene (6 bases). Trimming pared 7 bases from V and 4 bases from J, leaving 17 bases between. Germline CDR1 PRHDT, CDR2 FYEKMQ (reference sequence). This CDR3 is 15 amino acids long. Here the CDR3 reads CASNVNRARGNTIYF. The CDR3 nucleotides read TGTGCCAGCAACGTAAACAGGGCGCGGGGAAACACCATATATTTT.

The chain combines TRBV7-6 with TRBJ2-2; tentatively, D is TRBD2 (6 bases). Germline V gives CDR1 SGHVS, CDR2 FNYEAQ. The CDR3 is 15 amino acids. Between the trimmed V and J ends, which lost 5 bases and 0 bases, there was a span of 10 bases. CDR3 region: CASSREPANTGELFF. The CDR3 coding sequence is TGTGCCAGCAGCCGGGAGCCCGCGAACACCGGGGAGCTGTTTTTT. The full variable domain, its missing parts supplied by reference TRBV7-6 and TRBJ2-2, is GAGVSQSPRYKVTKRGQDVALRCDPISGHVSLYWYRQALGQGPEFLTYFNYEAQQDKSGLPNDRFSAERPEGSISTLTIQRTEQRDSAMYRCASSREPANTGELFFGEGSRLTVL.

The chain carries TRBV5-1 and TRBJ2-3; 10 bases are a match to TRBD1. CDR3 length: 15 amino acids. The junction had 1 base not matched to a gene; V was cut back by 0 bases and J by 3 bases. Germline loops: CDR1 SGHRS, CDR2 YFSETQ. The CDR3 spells CASSLGTGGTDTQYF. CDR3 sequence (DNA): TGCGCCAGCAGCTTGGGGACAGGGGGAACAGATACGCAGTATTTT.

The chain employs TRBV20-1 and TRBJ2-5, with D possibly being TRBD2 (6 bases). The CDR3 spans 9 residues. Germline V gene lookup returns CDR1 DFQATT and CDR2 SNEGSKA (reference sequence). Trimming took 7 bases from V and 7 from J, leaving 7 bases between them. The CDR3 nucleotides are TGCAGTGTCGGGGGGACCCAGTACTTC. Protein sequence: CSVGGTQYF.

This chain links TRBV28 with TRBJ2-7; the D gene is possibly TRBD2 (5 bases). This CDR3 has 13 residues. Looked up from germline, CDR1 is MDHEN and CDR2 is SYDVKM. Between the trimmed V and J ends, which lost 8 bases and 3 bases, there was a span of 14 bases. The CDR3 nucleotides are TGTGCCAGCCGGACCCCGGGGTACTACGAGCAGTACTTC. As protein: CASRTPGYYEQYF.

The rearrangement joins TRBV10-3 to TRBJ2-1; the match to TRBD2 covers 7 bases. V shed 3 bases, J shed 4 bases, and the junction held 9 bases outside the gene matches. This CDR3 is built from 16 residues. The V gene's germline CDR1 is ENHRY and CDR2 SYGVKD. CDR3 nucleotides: TGTGCCATCAGTGATTGGGGGGAGGGCCAATACAATGAGCAGTTCTTC. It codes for CAISDWGEGQYNEQFF.

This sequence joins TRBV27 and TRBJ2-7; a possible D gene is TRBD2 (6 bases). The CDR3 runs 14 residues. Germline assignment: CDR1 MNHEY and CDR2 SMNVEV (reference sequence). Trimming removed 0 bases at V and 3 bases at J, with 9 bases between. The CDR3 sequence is CASSLSGGNYEQYF. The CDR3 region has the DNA TGTGCCAGCAGTTTATCCGGGGGTAACTACGAGCAGTACTTC.

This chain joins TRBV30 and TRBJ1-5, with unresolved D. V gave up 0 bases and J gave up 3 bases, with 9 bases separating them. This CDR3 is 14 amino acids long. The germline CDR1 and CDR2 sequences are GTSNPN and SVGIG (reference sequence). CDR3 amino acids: CAWSVQVLNQPQHF. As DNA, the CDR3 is TGTGCCTGGAGTGTGCAGGTTCTCAATCAGCCCCAGCATTTT. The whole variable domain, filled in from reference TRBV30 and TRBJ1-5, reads SQTIHQWPATLVQPVGSPLSLECTVEGTSNPNLYWYRQAAGRGLQLLFYSVGIGQISSEVPQNLSASRPQDRQFILSSKKLLLSDSGFYLCAWSVQVLNQPQHFGDGTRLSIL.

This CDR3 is CASKGPGGETQYF. CDR3 nucleotide sequence: TGTGCCAGTAAAGGTCCCGGGGGAGAGACCCAGTACTTC. The chain uses TRBV19 and TRBJ2-5, with a tentative D call TRBD2 (6 bases). Trimming shortened V by 7 bases and J by 4 bases, and 13 bases separated the two germline ends. The CDR3 loop spans 13 amino acids. The germline gives CDR1 LNHDA, CDR2 SQIVND (reference sequence). The full variable domain, completed using reference TRBV19 and TRBJ2-5, is DGGITQSPKYLFRKEGQNVTLSCEQNLNHDAMYWYRQDPGQGLRLIYYSQIVNDFQKGDIAEGYSVSREKKESFPLTVTSAQKNPTAFYLCASKGPGGETQYFGPGTRLLVL.

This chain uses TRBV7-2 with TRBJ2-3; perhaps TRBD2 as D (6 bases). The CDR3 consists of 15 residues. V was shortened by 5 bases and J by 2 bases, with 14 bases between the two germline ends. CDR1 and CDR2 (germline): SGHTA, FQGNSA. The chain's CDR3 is CASSQMSGPTDTQYF. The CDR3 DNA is TGTGCCAGCAGCCAAATGAGCGGGCCCACAGATACGCAGTATTTT.

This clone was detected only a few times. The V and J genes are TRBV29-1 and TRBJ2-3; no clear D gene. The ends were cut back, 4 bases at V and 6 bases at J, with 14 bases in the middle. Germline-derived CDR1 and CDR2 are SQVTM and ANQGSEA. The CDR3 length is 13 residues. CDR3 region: CSVASSFSDTQYF. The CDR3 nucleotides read TGCAGCGTTGCATCGAGTTTTTCGGATACGCAGTATTTT.

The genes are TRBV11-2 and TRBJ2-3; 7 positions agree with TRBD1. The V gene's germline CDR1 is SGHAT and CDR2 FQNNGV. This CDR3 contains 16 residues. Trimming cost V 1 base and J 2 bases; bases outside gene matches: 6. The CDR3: CASSLVRTGDTDTQYF. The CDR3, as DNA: TGTGCCAGCAGCTTAGTACGAACAGGGGACACAGATACGCAGTATTTT. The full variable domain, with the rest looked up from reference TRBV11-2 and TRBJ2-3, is EAGVAQSPRYKIIEKRQSVAFWCNPISGHATLYWYQQILGQGPKLLIQFQNNGVVDDSQLPKDRFSAERLKGVDSTLKIQPAKLEDSAVYLCASSLVRTGDTDTQYFGPGTRLTVL.